This entry is about one TCR beta chain. Its antigen is unidentified. This sample was included in a study of response to subunit inactivated influenza vaccine. One entry per CDR3 protein, called by TCRdb with MiXCR from the RT-PCR reads. The sample carries some 640,000 distinct CDR3 sequences, around 13% recorded once. Study-wide points: Researchers suggested that each seasonal influenza vaccination recruits few new T cells.

Trimming took off 3 bases at V and 7 bases at J, with 13 bases between the two ends. From germline, CDR1 is MNHEY and CDR2 SVGEGT. The CDR3 loop spans 14 amino acids. The V call is TRBV6-2 or TRBV6-3, the J call TRBJ2-1; D gene ambiguous. The source is a man in his fifties who received an inactivated influenza vaccine. The material was PBMCs from blood, obtained 14 days before vaccination. CDR3 sequence reads: CASSYSLRKNEQFF. The CDR3 coding sequence is TGTGCCAGCAGTTATTCCTTACGTAAAAATGAGCAGTTCTTC.